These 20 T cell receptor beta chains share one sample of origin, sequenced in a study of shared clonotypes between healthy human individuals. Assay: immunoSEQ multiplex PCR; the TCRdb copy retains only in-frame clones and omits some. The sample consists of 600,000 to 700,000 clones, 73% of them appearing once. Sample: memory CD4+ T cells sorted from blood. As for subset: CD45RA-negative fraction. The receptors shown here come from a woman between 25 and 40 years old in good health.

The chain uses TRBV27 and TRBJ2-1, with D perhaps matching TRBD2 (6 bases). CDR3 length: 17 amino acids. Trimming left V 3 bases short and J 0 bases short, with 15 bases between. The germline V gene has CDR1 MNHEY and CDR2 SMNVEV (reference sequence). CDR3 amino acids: CASSLVSGPSSYNEQFF. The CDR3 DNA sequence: TGTGCCAGCAGTTTGGTTAGCGGACCTTCCTCCTACAATGAGCAGTTCTTC.

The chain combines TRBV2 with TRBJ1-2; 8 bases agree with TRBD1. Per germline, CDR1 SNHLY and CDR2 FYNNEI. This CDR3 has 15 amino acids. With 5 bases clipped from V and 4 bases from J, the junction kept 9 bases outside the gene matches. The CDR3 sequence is CASSSRGPSGYGYTF. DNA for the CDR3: TGTGCCAGCAGTAGCAGGGGGCCCTCGGGCTATGGCTACACCTTC.

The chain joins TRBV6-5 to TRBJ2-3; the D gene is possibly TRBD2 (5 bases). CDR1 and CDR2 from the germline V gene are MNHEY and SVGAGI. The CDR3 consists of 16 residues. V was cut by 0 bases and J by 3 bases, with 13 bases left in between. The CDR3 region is CASSYSVSGITDTQYF. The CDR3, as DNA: TGTGCCAGCAGTTACTCGGTGTCGGGAATAACAGATACGCAGTATTTT.

The CDR3 is CASSSTGPLETQYF. The CDR3 bases are TGTGCCAGCAGCTCGACGGGACCCCTGGAGACCCAGTACTTC. The V and J genes are TRBV5-6 and TRBJ2-5; D may correspond to TRBD1 or TRBD2 (5 bases each). This CDR3 comprises 14 residues. V was trimmed by 3 bases and J by 5 bases, leaving 14 bases between them. Germline V lookup: CDR1 SGHDT, CDR2 YYEEEE.

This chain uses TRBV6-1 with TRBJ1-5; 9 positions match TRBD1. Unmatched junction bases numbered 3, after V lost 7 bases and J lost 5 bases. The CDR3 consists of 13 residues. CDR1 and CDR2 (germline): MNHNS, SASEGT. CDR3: CASIRTGDQPQHF. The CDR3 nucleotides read TGTGCCAGCATCCGGACAGGGGATCAGCCCCAGCATTTT.

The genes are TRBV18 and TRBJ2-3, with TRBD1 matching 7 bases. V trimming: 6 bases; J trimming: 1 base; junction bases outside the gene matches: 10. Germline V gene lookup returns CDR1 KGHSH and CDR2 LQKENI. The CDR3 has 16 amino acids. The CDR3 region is CASSLQGPLGTDTQYF. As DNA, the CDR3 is TGTGCCAGCTCCCTACAGGGGCCGCTTGGCACAGATACGCAGTATTTT.

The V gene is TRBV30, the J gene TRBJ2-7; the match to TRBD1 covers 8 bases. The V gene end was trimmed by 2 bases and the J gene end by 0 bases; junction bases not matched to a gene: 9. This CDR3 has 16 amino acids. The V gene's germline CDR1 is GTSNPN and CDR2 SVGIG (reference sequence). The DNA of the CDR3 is TGTGCCTGGAGTCCCACCGGGACAGGCTACTCCTACGAGCAGTACTTC. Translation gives CAWSPTGTGYSYEQYF. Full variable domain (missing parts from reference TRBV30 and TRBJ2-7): SQTIHQWPATLVQPVGSPLSLECTVEGTSNPNLYWYRQAAGRGLQLLFYSVGIGQISSEVPQNLSASRPQDRQFILSSKKLLLSDSGFYLCAWSPTGTGYSYEQYFGPGTRLTVT.

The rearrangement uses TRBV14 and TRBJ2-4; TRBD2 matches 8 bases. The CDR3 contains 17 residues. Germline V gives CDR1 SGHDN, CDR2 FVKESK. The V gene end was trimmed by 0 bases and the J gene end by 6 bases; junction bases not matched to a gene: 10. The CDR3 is CASSQELAAGSRNIQYF. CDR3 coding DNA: TGTGCCAGCAGCCAAGAACTAGCGGCCGGAAGCAGAAACATTCAGTACTTC. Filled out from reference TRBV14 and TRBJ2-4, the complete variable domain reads EAGVTQFPSHSVIEKGQTVTLRCDPISGHDNLYWYRRVMGKEIKFLLHFVKESKQDESGMPNNRFLAERTGGTYSTLKVQPAELEDSGVYFCASSQELAAGSRNIQYFGAGTRLSVL.

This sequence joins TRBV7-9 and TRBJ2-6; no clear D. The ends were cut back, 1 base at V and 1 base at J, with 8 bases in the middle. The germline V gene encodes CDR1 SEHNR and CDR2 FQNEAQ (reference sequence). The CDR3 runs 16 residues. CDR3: CASSLGTDSGANVLTF. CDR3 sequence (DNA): TGTGCCAGCAGCTTAGGAACGGATTCTGGGGCCAACGTCCTGACTTTC.

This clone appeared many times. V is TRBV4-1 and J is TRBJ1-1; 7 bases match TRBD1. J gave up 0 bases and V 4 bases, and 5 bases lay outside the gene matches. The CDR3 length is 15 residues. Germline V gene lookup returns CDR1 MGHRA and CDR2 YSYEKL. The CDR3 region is CASSLGQTLNTEAFF. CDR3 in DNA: TGCGCCAGCAGCCTGGGACAGACTCTGAACACTGAAGCTTTCTTT.

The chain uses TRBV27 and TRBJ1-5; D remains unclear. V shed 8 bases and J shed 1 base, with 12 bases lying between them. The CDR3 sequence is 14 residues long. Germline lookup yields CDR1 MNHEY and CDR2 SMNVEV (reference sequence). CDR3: CASALAESNQPQHF. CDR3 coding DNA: TGTGCCAGCGCCCTCGCAGAGAGCAATCAGCCCCAGCATTTT.

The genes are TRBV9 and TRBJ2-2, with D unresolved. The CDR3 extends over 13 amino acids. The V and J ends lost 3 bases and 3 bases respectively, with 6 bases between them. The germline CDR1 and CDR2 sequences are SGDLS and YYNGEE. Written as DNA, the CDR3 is TGTGCCAGCAGCGGACCTCACACCGGGGAGCTGTTTTTT. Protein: CASSGPHTGELFF.

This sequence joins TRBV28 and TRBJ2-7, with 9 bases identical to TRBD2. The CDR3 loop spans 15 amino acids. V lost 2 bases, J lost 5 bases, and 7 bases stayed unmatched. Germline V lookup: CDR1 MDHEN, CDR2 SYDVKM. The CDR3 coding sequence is TGTGCCAGCAGTTTAGCGGCGGGAGGGACGAACGAGCAGTACTTC. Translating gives CASSLAAGGTNEQYF.

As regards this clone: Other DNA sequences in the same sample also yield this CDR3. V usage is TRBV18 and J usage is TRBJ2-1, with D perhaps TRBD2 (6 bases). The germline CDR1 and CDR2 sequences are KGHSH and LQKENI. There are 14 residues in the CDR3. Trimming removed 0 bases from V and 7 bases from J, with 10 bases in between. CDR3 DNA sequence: TGTGCCAGCTCACCACCAGGGCTAGCGAATGAGCAGTTCTTC. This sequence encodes CASSPPGLANEQFF.

The CDR3, as DNA: TGCGCCAGCAGTGAGTGGGCGGCCACGCAGGAGACCCAGTACTTC. Amino acid sequence: CASSEWAATQETQYF. V is TRBV10-2 and J is TRBJ2-5, with D unclear. V was clipped by 1 base and J by 5 bases, with 14 bases between them. Germline CDR1 and CDR2: WSHSY and SAAADI. The CDR3 runs 15 residues.

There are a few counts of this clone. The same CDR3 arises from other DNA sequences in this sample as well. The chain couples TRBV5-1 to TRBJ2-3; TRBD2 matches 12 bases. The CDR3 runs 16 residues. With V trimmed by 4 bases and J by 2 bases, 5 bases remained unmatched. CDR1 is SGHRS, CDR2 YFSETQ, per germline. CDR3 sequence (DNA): TGCGCCAGCAGCCTCGGACTAGCGGGACCCACAGATACGCAGTATTTT. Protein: CASSLGLAGPTDTQYF.

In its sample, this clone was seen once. CDR3 sequence: CASTKGGGPYNEQFF. The DNA for the CDR3 is TGTGCCAGTACCAAAGGGGGAGGGCCCTACAATGAGCAGTTCTTC. The gene calls are TRBV28 and TRBJ2-1; possible D gene TRBD2, 7 bases. The CDR3 sequence is 15 residues long. From germline, CDR1 is MDHEN and CDR2 SYDVKM. V was trimmed by 9 bases and J by 2 bases, leaving 17 bases between them.

The CDR3 loop is CASSLRGGNQPQHF. The CDR3 DNA is TGCGCCAGCAGCCTCCGAGGGGGGAATCAGCCCCAGCATTTT. The chain couples TRBV4-1 to TRBJ1-5; tentative D call: TRBD1 (6 bases). CDR1 is MGHRA, CDR2 YSYEKL, per germline. V was pared by 4 bases and J by 4 bases, with 11 bases between. The CDR3 is 14 residues long.

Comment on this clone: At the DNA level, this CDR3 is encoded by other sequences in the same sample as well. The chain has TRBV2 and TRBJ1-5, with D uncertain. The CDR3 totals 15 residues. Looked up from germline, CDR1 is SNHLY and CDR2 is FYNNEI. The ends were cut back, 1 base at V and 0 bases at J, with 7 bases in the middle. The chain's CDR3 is CASSEERYSNQPQHF. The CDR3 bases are TGTGCCAGCAGTGAAGAGAGGTATAGCAATCAGCCCCAGCATTTT.

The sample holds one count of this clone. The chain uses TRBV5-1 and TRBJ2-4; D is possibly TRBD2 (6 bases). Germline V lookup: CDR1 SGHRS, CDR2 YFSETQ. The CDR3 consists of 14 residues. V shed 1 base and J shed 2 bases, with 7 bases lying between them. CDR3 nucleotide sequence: TGCGCCAGCAGCTTGTGGACTACCAAAAACATTCAGTACTTC. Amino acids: CASSLWTTKNIQYF.